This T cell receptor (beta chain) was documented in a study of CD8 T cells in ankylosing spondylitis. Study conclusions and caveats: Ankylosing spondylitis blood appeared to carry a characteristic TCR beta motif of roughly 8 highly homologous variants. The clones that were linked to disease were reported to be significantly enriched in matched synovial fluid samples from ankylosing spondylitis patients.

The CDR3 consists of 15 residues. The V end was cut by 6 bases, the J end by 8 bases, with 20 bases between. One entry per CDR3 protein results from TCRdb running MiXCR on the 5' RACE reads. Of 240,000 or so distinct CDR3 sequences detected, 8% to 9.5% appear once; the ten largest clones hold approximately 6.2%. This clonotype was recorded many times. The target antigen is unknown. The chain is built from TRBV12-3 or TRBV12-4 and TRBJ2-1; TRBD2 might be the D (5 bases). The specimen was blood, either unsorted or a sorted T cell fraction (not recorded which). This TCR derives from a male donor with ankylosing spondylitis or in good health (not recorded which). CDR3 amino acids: CASSRSTGKKDEQFF. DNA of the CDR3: TGTGCCAGCAGCCGATCAACGGGGAAGAAAGATGAGCAGTTCTTC.